Given below is one TCR beta chain in context. This table comes from immunoSEQ multiplex PCR, and its TCRdb copy is limited to in-frame clones, with some not included. Of 250,000 to 400,000 clones listed, about nine tenths are singletons. This entry belongs to a study of blood T cell repertoires in COVID-19. CDR3 length: 17 residues. Germline values: CDR1 MDHEN, CDR2 SYDVKM. With 3 bases clipped from V and 7 bases from J, the junction kept 11 bases outside the gene matches. The rearrangement links TRBV28 to TRBJ2-7; 14 bases are a match to TRBD2. This clonotype originated in a woman between 25 and 40 years old with COVID-19, enrolled during active disease. Sequenced sample: peripheral blood. CDR3 nucleotide sequence: TGTGCCAGCAGTTTTATGACTAGCGGGAGGGCCGGTTGGGAGCAGTACTTC. Encoded protein: CASSFMTSGRAGWEQYF.